The following is a TCR beta chain sequence with its context. Its specificity is unknown. The CDR3 totals 18 residues. Germline CDR1 reads MDHEN; CDR2 reads SYDVKM. The V gene end was trimmed by 4 bases and the J gene end by 1 base; junction bases not matched to a gene: 10. The sample is drawn from a study of OX40 agonist ivuxolimab in advanced cancers. At the level of the study: Age averaged around 60 years (range roughly 23 to 80), and roughly 80% were male.

The table came from immunoSEQ multiplex PCR; TCRdb's copy has only in-frame clones and leaves some out. This table holds 100,000 to 120,000 clones, roughly 89% found once. Sampled blood was obtained at baseline, cycle 4 day 1, and cycle 7 day 1. Whole-study findings and limits: In the 0.1-3.0 mg/kg groups, partial responders showed among the lowest expansion.

The clonotype comes from an adult with an advanced solid tumor such as melanoma, head and neck, liver or kidney cancer. This chain uses TRBV28 with TRBJ2-2; 9 bases agree with TRBD1. The sequences come from CD4+ or CD8+ T cells sorted from blood, collected in a trial of the OX40 agonist ivuxolimab. CDR3: CASSSYRPDRGNTGELFF. The CDR3 DNA is TGTGCCAGCAGTTCATATCGCCCGGACAGGGGGAACACCGGGGAGCTGTTTTTT.